The clone carrying this T cell receptor beta chain was counted many times. This sample's time point: longitudinal time-point 2. The sample originates from a study of neurological immune-mediated disorders. The CDR3 runs 16 residues. The J segment lost 4 bases and the V segment lost 6 bases, leaving 9 bases of the junction unmatched. Germline V gene lookup returns CDR1 DFQATT and CDR2 SNEGSKA (reference sequence). MiXCR, applied by TCRdb to the 5' RACE reads, yields one record per CDR3 protein. The sample includes some 60,000 distinct CDR3 sequences, roughly 9.7% seen only once; the top ten take roughly an eighth.

The specimen was PBMCs. This TCR was sampled from a young man in good health. The V and J genes are TRBV20-1 and TRBJ2-5; TRBD2 matches 15 bases. The chain's CDR3 is CSASGLAGGILETQYF. The CDR3 DNA reads TGCAGTGCGTCGGGACTAGCGGGAGGAATCCTAGAGACCCAGTACTTC.